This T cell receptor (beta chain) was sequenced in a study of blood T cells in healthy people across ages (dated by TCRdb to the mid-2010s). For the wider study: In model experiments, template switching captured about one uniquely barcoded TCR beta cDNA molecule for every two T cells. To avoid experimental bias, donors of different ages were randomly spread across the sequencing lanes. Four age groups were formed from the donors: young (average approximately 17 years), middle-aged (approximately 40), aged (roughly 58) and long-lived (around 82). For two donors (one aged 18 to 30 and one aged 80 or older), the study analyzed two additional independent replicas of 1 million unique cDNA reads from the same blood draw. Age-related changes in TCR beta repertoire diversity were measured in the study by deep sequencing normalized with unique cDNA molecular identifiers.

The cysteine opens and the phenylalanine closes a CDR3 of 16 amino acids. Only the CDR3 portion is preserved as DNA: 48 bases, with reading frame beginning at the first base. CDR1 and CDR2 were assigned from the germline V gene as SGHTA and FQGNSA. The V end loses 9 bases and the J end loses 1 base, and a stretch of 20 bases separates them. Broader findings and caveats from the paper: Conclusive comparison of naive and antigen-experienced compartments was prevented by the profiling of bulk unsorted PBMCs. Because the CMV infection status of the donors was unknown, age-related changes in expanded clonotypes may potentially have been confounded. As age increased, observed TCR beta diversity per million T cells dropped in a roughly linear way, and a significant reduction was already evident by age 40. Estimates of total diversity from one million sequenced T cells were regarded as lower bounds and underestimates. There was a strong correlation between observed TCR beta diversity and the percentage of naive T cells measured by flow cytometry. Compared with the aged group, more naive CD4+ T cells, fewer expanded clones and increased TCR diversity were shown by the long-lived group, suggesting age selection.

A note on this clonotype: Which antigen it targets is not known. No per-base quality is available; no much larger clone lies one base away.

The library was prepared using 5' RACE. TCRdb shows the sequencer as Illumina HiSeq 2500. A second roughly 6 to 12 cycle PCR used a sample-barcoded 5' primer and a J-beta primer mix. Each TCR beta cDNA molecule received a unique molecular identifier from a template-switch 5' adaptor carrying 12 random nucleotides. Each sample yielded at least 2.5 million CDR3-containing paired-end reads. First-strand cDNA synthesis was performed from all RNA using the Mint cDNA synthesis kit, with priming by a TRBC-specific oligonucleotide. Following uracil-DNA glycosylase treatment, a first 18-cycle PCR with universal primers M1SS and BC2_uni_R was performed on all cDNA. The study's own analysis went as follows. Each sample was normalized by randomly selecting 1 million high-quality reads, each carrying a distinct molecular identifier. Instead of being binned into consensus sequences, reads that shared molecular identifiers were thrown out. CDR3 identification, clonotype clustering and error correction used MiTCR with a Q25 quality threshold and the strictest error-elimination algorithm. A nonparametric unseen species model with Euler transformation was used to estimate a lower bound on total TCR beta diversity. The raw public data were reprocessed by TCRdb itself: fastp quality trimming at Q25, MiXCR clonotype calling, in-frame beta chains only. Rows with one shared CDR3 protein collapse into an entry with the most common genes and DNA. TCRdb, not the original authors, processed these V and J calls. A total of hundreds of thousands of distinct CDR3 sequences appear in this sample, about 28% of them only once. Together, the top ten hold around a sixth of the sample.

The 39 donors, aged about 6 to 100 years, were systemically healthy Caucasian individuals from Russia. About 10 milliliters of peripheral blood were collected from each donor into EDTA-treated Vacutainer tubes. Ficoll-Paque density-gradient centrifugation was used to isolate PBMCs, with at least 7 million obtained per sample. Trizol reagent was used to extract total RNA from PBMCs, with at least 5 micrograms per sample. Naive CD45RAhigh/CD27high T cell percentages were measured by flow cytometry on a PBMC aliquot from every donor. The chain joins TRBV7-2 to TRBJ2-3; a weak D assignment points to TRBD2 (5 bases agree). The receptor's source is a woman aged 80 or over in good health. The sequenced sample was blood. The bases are TGTGCCAGTAGACAAAGGGAGAACTCGCGCACAGATACGCAGTATTTT. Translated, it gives CASRQRENSRTDTQYF.